This passage covers 25 T cell receptor beta chains from one sample sequenced in a study of T cells in severe cutaneous drug reactions. Sequenced patients had Stevens-Johnson syndrome or toxic epidermal necrolysis caused by carbamazepine. The iRepertoire multiplex PCR system with TCR subtype-specific primers built both bulk and single-cell libraries. TCRdb re-called the multiplex PCR reads and catalogs CDR3 proteins one per entry, DNA excluded. In total, the table holds approximately 9,500 distinct CDR3 sequences. The source material was cells from a skin blister. Every receptor here comes from a human donor with Stevens-Johnson syndrome, a severe cutaneous drug reaction.

Measured by frequency, this clonotype is medium-sized. This chain's CDR3 is CSATEAGSPWPQHF. This chain connects TRBV20-1 to TRBJ1-5; TCRdb's D call, TRBD1, is unchecked because there is no DNA. Germline V lookup: CDR1 DFQATT, CDR2 SNEGSKA (reference sequence). The CDR3 has 14 amino acids.

CDR3 sequence: CSARTGGPFSQFF. This sequence joins TRBV20-1 and TRBJ2-1; the D call from TCRdb, TRBD2, cannot be confirmed without DNA. The CDR3 covers 13 residues. Germline V gene lookup returns CDR1 DFQATT and CDR2 SNEGSKA (reference sequence).

The chain joins TRBV29-1 to TRBJ2-3; absent DNA, TCRdb's TRBD1 call cannot be checked. Germline V gene data show CDR1 as SQVTM and CDR2 as ANQGSEA. The CDR3 is 18 amino acids. The CDR3 loop is CSAREGFFGQGVSDTQYF.

This chain links TRBV29-1 with TRBJ2-1; the TRBD1 assignment by TCRdb is unverifiable without DNA. Germline V lookup: CDR1 SQVTM, CDR2 ANQGSEA. The CDR3 runs to 13 residues. The CDR3 here is CSTSDRGRNEQFF.

The rearrangement links TRBV20-1 to TRBJ2-5; TCRdb's D call, TRBD2, is unchecked because there is no DNA. The length of the CDR3 is 14 residues. Germline CDR1 reads DFQATT; CDR2 reads SNEGSKA (reference sequence). The CDR3 protein is CSARSWETIETQYF.

The chain links TRBV20-1 to TRBJ2-7; without DNA, the TCRdb call of TRBD1 cannot be checked. The V gene's germline CDR1 is DFQATT and CDR2 SNEGSKA (reference sequence). The CDR3 covers 14 residues. The CDR3 loop is CSAHNRAGSYEQYF.

The chain recombines TRBV20-1 with TRBJ2-1; TCRdb indicates TRBD2, and absent DNA this call remains unverified. Germline V lookup: CDR1 DFQATT, CDR2 SNEGSKA (reference sequence). This CDR3 region has 13 residues. The CDR3 is CSARDWKDLAQFF.

The chain links TRBV20-1 to TRBJ2-1. The CDR3 has 15 amino acids. CDR1 is DFQATT and CDR2 is SNEGSKA in the germline V gene (reference sequence). The CDR3 region is CSARLRRAPYNEQFF.

V usage is TRBV20-1 and J usage is TRBJ2-1; the D gene TCRdb calls, TRBD2, cannot be checked with no DNA. Germline CDR1 is DFQATT and CDR2 is SNEGSKA (reference sequence). The CDR3 runs 14 residues. CDR3 loop: CSAGGLLSYNEQFF.

V usage is TRBV20-1 and J usage is TRBJ2-5; no DNA is available, so the TRBD1 call from TCRdb remains unchecked. The CDR3 extends over 12 amino acids. Germline CDR1 reads DFQATT; CDR2 reads SNEGSKA (reference sequence). The CDR3 sequence: CSASGGAETQYF.

In terms of frequency, this clonotype is medium-sized. This chain joins TRBV20-1 and TRBJ1-1; TCRdb lists TRBD1, though no DNA is available to test this call. There are 13 residues in the CDR3. CDR1 and CDR2 from the germline V gene are DFQATT and SNEGSKA (reference sequence). This chain's CDR3 is CSARGTGDTEAFF.

This clonotype counts as medium-sized by frequency. This chain connects TRBV20-1 to TRBJ1-1. This CDR3 is 11 amino acids long. Germline-derived CDR1 and CDR2 are DFQATT and SNEGSKA (reference sequence). The CDR3 sequence: CSASGDTEAFF.

The chain links TRBV29-1 to TRBJ2-2; without DNA, the TCRdb call of TRBD1 cannot be checked. This CDR3 has 15 amino acids. The germline gives CDR1 SQVTM, CDR2 ANQGSEA. CDR3: CSVSWTGAGTGELFF.

The chain recombines TRBV29-1 with TRBJ2-7; the D call from TCRdb, TRBD1, cannot be confirmed without DNA. The CDR3 covers 19 residues. Germline V gene sequence: CDR1 SQVTM, CDR2 ANQGSEA. CDR3 region: CSVVQSGDSSADSSFGQYF.

The V and J genes are TRBV29-1 and TRBJ2-1. CDR3 length: 13 residues. Germline CDR1 SQVTM, CDR2 ANQGSEA. The CDR3 region is CSVEGLEYNEQFF.

The chain is built from TRBV7-2 and TRBJ1-1; TCRdb returns TRBD1, unconfirmable since there is no DNA. This CDR3 has 16 amino acids. Germline-derived CDR1 and CDR2 are SGHTA and FQGNSA. The CDR3: CASSLVSRGLNTEAFF.

The chain is built from TRBV29-1 and TRBJ1-1. This CDR3 has 14 amino acids. Germline CDR1 reads SQVTM; CDR2 reads ANQGSEA. The chain's CDR3 is CSSRGGRGEAEAFF.

The V gene is TRBV28, the J gene TRBJ2-7; no DNA is available, so the TRBD2 call from TCRdb remains unchecked. Per germline, CDR1 MDHEN and CDR2 SYDVKM. The CDR3 contains 12 residues. CDR3 loop: CASRFRSGEQYF.

CDR3 residues: CSASTLAAYNEQFF. The chain links TRBV20-1 to TRBJ2-1; TCRdb designates TRBD2, a call that cannot be tested without DNA. Germline CDR1 DFQATT, CDR2 SNEGSKA (reference sequence). The CDR3 has 14 amino acids.

By frequency, this clonotype is medium-sized (0.01 to 0.1%). The gene calls are TRBV6-2 or TRBV6-3 and TRBJ2-7; TCRdb's D call, TRBD2, is unchecked because there is no DNA. This CDR3 region has 15 residues. Germline assignment: CDR1 MNHEY and CDR2 SVGEGT. This CDR3 reads CASNGGLASTYEQYF.

The genes are TRBV29-1 and TRBJ1-2. Germline CDR1 is SQVTM and CDR2 is ANQGSEA. This CDR3 comprises 15 residues. CDR3 protein: CSVDDPKGNNYGYTF.

The V call is TRBV20-1, the J call TRBJ1-5; with no DNA, the TCRdb D assignment of TRBD1 cannot be verified. The CDR3 runs to 14 residues. The germline gives CDR1 DFQATT, CDR2 SNEGSKA (reference sequence). The CDR3: CSGGTGVGNQPQHF.

This clonotype ranks as medium-sized in terms of frequency. The CDR3 loop is CSARAGGNQPQHF. The genes are TRBV20-1 and TRBJ1-5; the D call from TCRdb, TRBD1, cannot be confirmed without DNA. Germline CDR1 and CDR2: DFQATT and SNEGSKA (reference sequence). The CDR3 sequence is 13 residues long.

V usage is TRBV20-1 and J usage is TRBJ2-7. The CDR3 is 17 amino acids. Germline lookup yields CDR1 DFQATT and CDR2 SNEGSKA (reference sequence). The CDR3 protein is CSAKEGEDLNLSYEQYF.

The rearrangement links TRBV29-1 to TRBJ2-7; absent DNA, TCRdb's TRBD1 call cannot be checked. The V gene's germline CDR1 is SQVTM and CDR2 ANQGSEA. CDR3 length: 17 amino acids. CDR3 in amino acids: CSVESYAGQTGSYEQYF.